This T cell receptor beta chain appears in the sequencing data of a study of CD8 T cells in Susac syndrome. Whole-study results and caveats: The authors found no clonal expansion in Susac syndrome CD4+ T cell repertoires.

The RNA, about 0.5 to 1 ug, was put through reverse transcription using random hexamers. TCRdb recomputed calls from the immunoSEQ multiplex PCR reads with MiXCR, one row per CDR3 protein. The sample lists 150,000 to 180,000 distinct CDR3 sequences, around 96% occurring once. The CD8+ and CD4+ T cells were isolated magnetically using a negative isolation approach, whereas the TEMRA cells were enriched by FACS. CDR1 and CDR2 (germline): LNHNV, YYDKDF (reference sequence). CDR3 size: 15 residues. The trim removed 3 bases at V and 2 bases at J, leaving 4 bases unmatched. On this clonotype itself: Antigen specificity is unknown.

The sequenced sample consisted of CD4+ T cells from PBMCs. The rearrangement links TRBV15 to TRBJ2-7; TRBD2 aligns across 10 bases. The sequence was obtained from a human donor with Susac syndrome. As DNA, the CDR3 is TGTGCCACCAGCAGGCTAGCGGGGGACCCCTACGAGCAGTACTTC. It specifies CATSRLAGDPYEQYF.